This is a list of T cell receptor beta chains from one sample in a study of early T cells in non-severe SARS-CoV-2 infection. TCRdb reanalysed the 5' RACE reads using MiXCR and keeps one entry per CDR3 protein. Of fewer than 65,000 distinct CDR3 sequences in the sample, around 5.7% were seen once. The sequenced sample was whole blood, obtained at baseline. The receptors stem from an adult who was a healthcare worker with PCR-confirmed SARS-CoV-2 infection or an uninfected control (not recorded which). The CDR3 runs from the conserved cysteine through the conserved F or W. D genes are given only for firm matches. Rows may omit the clone size; those that give it use once, few, many or a size class.

D,size,V,J,CDR3,DNA
-,few,TRBV5-1,TRBJ2-7,CASRDEEASTFYEQYF,TGCGCCAGCAGAGACGAGGAAGCTAGCACCTTCTACGAGCAGTACTTC
-,-,TRBV2,TRBJ1-2,CASSDFPGSYGYTF,TGTGCCAGCAGTGATTTCCCGGGTTCCTATGGCTACACCTTC
-,few,TRBV28,TRBJ2-1,CASSFYPPESSYNEQFF,TGTGCCAGCAGTTTTTATCCACCCGAGAGCTCCTACAATGAGCAGTTCTTC
-,-,TRBV7-9,TRBJ1-5,CASSNTGNQPQHF,TGTGCCAGCAGCAACACAGGGAATCAGCCCCAGCATTTT
TRBD2,many,TRBV18,TRBJ2-1,CASSLNRASGTHNEQFF,TGTGCCAGCTCACTCAACCGGGCTAGCGGGACCCACAATGAGCAGTTCTTC
-,many,TRBV11-2,TRBJ2-7,CASSSATYEQYF,TGTGCCAGCAGCTCCGCTACCTACGAGCAGTACTTC
-,many,TRBV7-7,TRBJ1-3,CASSPSPGGNTIYF,TGTGCCAGCAGTCCTTCTCCAGGCGGAAACACCATATATTTT
-,many,TRBV29-1,TRBJ1-1,CSVGTSRPTEAFF,TGCAGCGTGGGGACATCTCGCCCCACTGAAGCTTTCTTT
-,many,TRBV6-1,TRBJ1-2,CASSDRGQGLDGYTF,TGTGCCAGCAGTGATCGGGGGCAGGGCTTGGATGGCTACACCTTC
-,many,TRBV29-1,TRBJ2-3,CSVEKVTQADTQYF,TGCAGCGTTGAGAAGGTAACACAAGCAGATACGCAGTATTTT
-,-,TRBV3-1,TRBJ1-1,CASSPLPGTEAFF,TGTGCCAGCAGCCCCTTACCAGGCACTGAAGCTTTCTTT
TRBD1,many,TRBV6-5,TRBJ2-1,CASSYPSGQGLGNEQFF,TGTGCCAGCAGTTACCCTTCGGGACAGGGGTTAGGGAATGAGCAGTTCTTC
-,few,TRBV27,TRBJ1-1,CASSLEPRLNTEAFF,TGTGCCAGCAGTTTAGAGCCCAGGCTGAACACTGAAGCTTTCTTT
TRBD1,many,TRBV12-3/TRBV12-4,TRBJ2-3,CASSPDREVLPTKDTQYF,TGTGCCAGCAGTCCGGACAGGGAGGTACTCCCAACAAAAGATACGCAGTATTTT
-,many,TRBV27,TRBJ1-1,CASRQGAEAFF,TGTGCCAGCAGACAGGGCGCTGAAGCTTTCTTT
-,-,TRBV3-1,TRBJ1-3,CASSQGFSGGGNTIYF,TGTGCCAGCAGCCAAGGGTTTTCAGGAGGAGGAAACACCATATATTTT
TRBD2,-,TRBV6-6,TRBJ2-3,CASSSRTSGIKDTQYF,TGTGCCAGCAGTAGCCGGACTAGCGGGATCAAAGATACGCAGTATTTT
TRBD1,few,TRBV4-2,TRBJ1-2,CASSQPGQGYGYTF,TGTGCCAGCAGCCAGCCGGGACAGGGGTATGGCTACACCTTC
TRBD2,many,TRBV6-5,TRBJ2-6,CASSPSGGHSSGANVLIF,TGTGCCAGCAGTCCTAGCGGGGGACATTCCTCTGGGGCCAACGTCCTGATTTTC
TRBD2,many,TRBV29-1,TRBJ2-1,CSALRGTSGTEQFF,TGCAGCGCTCTGCGAGGGACTAGCGGAACTGAGCAGTTCTTC
-,many,TRBV24-1,TRBJ1-3,CATSDRTWGFSGNTIYF,TGTGCCACCAGTGATCGGACGTGGGGGTTCTCTGGAAACACCATATATTTT
-,few,TRBV27,TRBJ2-7,CASSFSPVSAAEQYF,TGTGCCAGCAGTTTTTCCCCGGTCTCCGCCGCCGAGCAGTACTTC
TRBD1,many,TRBV29-1,TRBJ2-5,CSVVGQGQETQYF,TGCAGCGTTGTGGGACAGGGACAAGAGACCCAGTACTTC
TRBD2,-,TRBV29-1,TRBJ2-7,CSVEGSPSGGYEQYF,TGCAGCGTTGAGGGATCGCCTAGCGGAGGATACGAGCAGTACTTC
TRBD2,many,TRBV30,TRBJ2-5,CAWSKAGEETQYF,TGTGCCTGGAGTAAAGCGGGAGAAGAGACCCAGTACTTC
TRBD1,many,TRBV7-7,TRBJ2-5,CASSPTGARETQYF,TGTGCCAGCAGCCCAACAGGGGCGCGGGAGACCCAGTACTTC
TRBD2,few,TRBV6-2/TRBV6-3,TRBJ2-5,CASRASGSFQETQYF,TGTGCCAGCAGAGCTAGCGGATCCTTCCAAGAGACCCAGTACTTC
-,-,TRBV11-2,TRBJ2-1,CASRPGLGLYNEQFF,TGTGCCAGCAGACCTGGCCTGGGGCTATACAATGAGCAGTTCTTC
TRBD2,many,TRBV7-9,TRBJ2-1,CASSWPLSGRANEQFF,TGTGCCAGCAGCTGGCCCCTTAGCGGGAGGGCGAATGAGCAGTTCTTC
-,-,TRBV6-5,TRBJ1-2,CASSYGVTYYGYTF,TGTGCCAGCAGTTACGGGGTCACATACTATGGCTACACCTTC
-,-,TRBV20-1,TRBJ2-7,CSARRVNGAMTYEQYF,TGCAGTGCTAGAAGGGTGAATGGGGCCATGACCTACGAGCAGTACTTC